These 11 T cell receptor beta chains share one sample of origin, sequenced in a study of T cell responses to AZD1222 COVID-19 vaccine. Profiling relied on immunoSEQ multiplex PCR, and the TCRdb table lists in-frame clones only, not all of them. The repertoire holds about 180,000 clones, with just over 85% as singletons. The sequences come from peripheral blood, collected 28 days after the second AZD1222 dose. Receptors originate from an adult who received the AZD1222 COVID-19 vaccine.

This chain uses TRBV7-3 with TRBJ2-2; unclear D gene. V lost 4 bases to trimming and J lost 8 bases, with 20 bases between them. The CDR3 extends over 16 amino acids. Germline V CDR1 and CDR2: SGHTA, FQGTGA. The CDR3 reads CASSSTVGLSRGELFF. The CDR3 DNA reads as TGTGCCAGCAGCTCCACCGTGGGGTTAAGTCGGGGGGAGCTGTTTTTT.

The gene calls are TRBV7-2 and TRBJ2-7; D is possibly TRBD1 or TRBD2 (5 bases each). The V end lost 1 base, the J end lost 0 bases, and 10 bases lay between the germline ends. CDR3 size: 15 residues. In germline, CDR1 is SGHTA, CDR2 FQGNSA. CDR3 amino acids: CASSLGDVGSYEQYF. The CDR3 DNA reads TGTGCCAGCAGCTTAGGGGACGTAGGCTCCTACGAGCAGTACTTC.

Concerning this clone: The same CDR3 arises from other DNA sequences in this sample as well. The V call is TRBV6-5, the J call TRBJ1-5; 7 positions match TRBD1. The CDR3 covers 13 residues. With V trimmed by 6 bases and J by 6 bases, 5 bases remained unmatched. CDR1 is MNHEY and CDR2 is SVGAGI in the germline V gene. CDR3 loop: CASSRQGSQPQHF. The CDR3 DNA reads TGTGCCAGCAGCCGACAGGGAAGTCAGCCCCAGCATTTT.

The genes are TRBV7-3 and TRBJ2-1; 9 bases agree with TRBD2. Looked up from germline, CDR1 is SGHTA and CDR2 is FQGTGA. This CDR3 is 15 amino acids long. V gave up 2 bases and J gave up 6 bases; unmatched junction bases: 5. CDR3 sequence reads: CASSLLAGNFNEQFF. The CDR3 coding sequence is TGTGCCAGCAGCTTACTAGCGGGAAATTTCAATGAGCAGTTCTTC. Based on the CDR3 plus reference TRBV7-3 and TRBJ2-1, the full variable domain is GAGVSQTPSNKVTEKGKYVELRCDPISGHTALYWYRQSLGQGPEFLIYFQGTGAADDSGLPNDRFFAVRPEGSVSTLKIQRTERGDSAVYLCASSLLAGNFNEQFFGPGTRLTVL.

In its sample, this clone was seen a few times. J is TRBJ2-3 and V is TRBV11-2; D is possibly TRBD1 (6 bases). Trimming removed 8 bases from V and 7 bases from J, with 22 bases in between. Per germline, CDR1 SGHAT and CDR2 FQNNGV. This CDR3 has 15 amino acids. This CDR3 is CASVAGTSSVNTQYF. The CDR3 region has the DNA TGTGCCAGCGTTGCCGGGACAAGCTCGGTAAATACGCAGTATTTT. The entire variable domain, with the rest obtained from reference TRBV11-2 and TRBJ2-3, is as follows: EAGVAQSPRYKIIEKRQSVAFWCNPISGHATLYWYQQILGQGPKLLIQFQNNGVVDDSQLPKDRFSAERLKGVDSTLKIQPAKLEDSAVYLCASVAGTSSVNTQYFGPGTRLTVL.

This rearrangement joins TRBV9 to TRBJ1-2; 11 bases align to TRBD1. Germline trimming cut 2 bases from V and 4 bases from J; bases unmatched to any gene: 10. The CDR3 consists of 17 residues. Looked up from germline, CDR1 is SGDLS and CDR2 is YYNGEE. CDR3 bases: TGTGCCAGCAGCGTGAGGGTGGACAGGGGGCATGGCTATGGCTACACCTTC. The encoded protein is CASSVRVDRGHGYGYTF.

The J gene is TRBJ1-1, the V gene TRBV29-1, with 10 positions matching TRBD1. V was pared by 6 bases and J by 7 bases, with 11 bases of the junction left unmatched. The V gene's germline CDR1 is SQVTM and CDR2 ANQGSEA. The CDR3 consists of 14 residues. CDR3 in DNA: TGCAGCGTACACCGACAGGGGGCGTTGATTGAAGCTTTCTTT. Its translation is CSVHRQGALIEAFF.

V and J are TRBV2 and TRBJ1-3; no firm D call. The CDR3 covers 11 residues. Germline V gene data show CDR1 as SNHLY and CDR2 as FYNNEI. V was clipped by 4 bases and J by 6 bases, with 4 bases between them. The CDR3 sequence is CASSVENTIYF. The CDR3 coding sequence is TGTGCCAGCAGTGTGGAAAACACCATATATTTT.

The chain recombines TRBV11-3 with TRBJ2-3; D is unclear. The CDR3 length is 14 residues. V was shortened by 1 base and J by 1 base, with 6 bases between the two germline ends. Per germline, CDR1 SGHNT and CDR2 YENEEA. The CDR3 loop is CASSLAAGTDTQYF. CDR3 nucleotides: TGTGCCAGCAGCTTAGCTGCAGGCACAGATACGCAGTATTTT.

The chain employs TRBV15 and TRBJ2-2; possible D gene TRBD1, 5 bases. CDR1 is LNHNV, CDR2 YYDKDF, per germline (reference sequence). This CDR3 region has 17 residues. The V end was cut by 0 bases, the J end by 5 bases, with 16 bases between. The CDR3 bases are TGTGCCACCAGCAGAGATTATGGGGCTTCCCAGACCGGGGAGCTGTTTTTT. It is translated as CATSRDYGASQTGELFF.

The chain joins TRBV4-3 to TRBJ2-1, with 10 bases matching TRBD2. The germline gives CDR1 LGHNA, CDR2 YSLEER. V lost 1 base and J lost 9; bases outside the gene matches: 9. This CDR3 is built from 16 residues. The CDR3, as DNA: TGCGCCAGCAGCCAAGCCAGCGGGGGGGCGGGAGGTGAGCAGTTCTTC. Translated, it gives CASSQASGGAGGEQFF.